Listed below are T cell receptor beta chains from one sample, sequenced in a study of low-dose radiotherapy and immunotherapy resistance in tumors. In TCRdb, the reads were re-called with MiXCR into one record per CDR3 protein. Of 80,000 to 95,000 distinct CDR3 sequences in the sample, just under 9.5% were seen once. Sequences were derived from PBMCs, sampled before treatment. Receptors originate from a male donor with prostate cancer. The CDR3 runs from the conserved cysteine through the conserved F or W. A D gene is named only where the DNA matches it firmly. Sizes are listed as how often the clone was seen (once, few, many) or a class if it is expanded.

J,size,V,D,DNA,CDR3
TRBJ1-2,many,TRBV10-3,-,TGTGCCAGTCGGGGCCACCAAGACTATGGCTACACCTTC,CASRGHQDYGYTF
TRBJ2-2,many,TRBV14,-,TGTGCCAGCAGCCGAGCAGGCTTGTCCACCGGGGAGCTGTTTTTT,CASSRAGLSTGELFF
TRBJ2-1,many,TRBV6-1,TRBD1,TGTGCCAGCAGTGAAGTCCCGGGACAGGGTGGTGGCTACAATGAGCAGTTCTTC,CASSEVPGQGGGYNEQFF
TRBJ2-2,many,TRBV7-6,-,TGTGCCAGCAGCTCGCGCTCGGACGGCACCGGGGAGCTGTTTTTT,CASSSRSDGTGELFF
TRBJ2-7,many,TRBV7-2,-,TGTGCCAGCAGCTTAGGTGACAGACCTTACGAGCAGTACTTC,CASSLGDRPYEQYF
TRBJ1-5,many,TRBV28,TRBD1,TGTGCCAGCAGTCCAGACAGGGGCTTTATCCGGCCCCAGCATTTT,CASSPDRGFIRPQHF
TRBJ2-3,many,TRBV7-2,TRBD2,TGTGCCAGCAGGTGGTGGGGGGGAGATACGCAGTATTTT,CASRWWGGDTQYF
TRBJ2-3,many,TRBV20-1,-,TGCAGCGGGGTGGATGATACGCAGTATTTT,CSGVDDTQYF
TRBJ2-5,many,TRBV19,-,TGTGCCAGTGGGGGGTCCCTGGCGGAGACCCAGTACTTC,CASGGSLAETQYF
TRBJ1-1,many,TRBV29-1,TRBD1,TGCAGCGTGGCCGGGACAGGGGAAGCTTTCTTT,CSVAGTGEAFF
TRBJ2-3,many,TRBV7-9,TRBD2,TGTGCCAGCAGCTTAGGCTCGATAGCGGGAACCACAGATACGCAGTATTTT,CASSLGSIAGTTDTQYF
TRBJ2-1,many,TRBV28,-,TGTGCCAGCAGTTTATACAATGAGCAGTTCTTC,CASSLYNEQFF
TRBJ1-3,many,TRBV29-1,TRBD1,TGCAGCGTCGCCCCCGGGACAGGGCTGAGAAACACCATATATTTT,CSVAPGTGLRNTIYF
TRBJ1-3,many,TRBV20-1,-,TGCAGTGCCAAGAAAACCGCGGGAAACACCATATATTTT,CSAKKTAGNTIYF
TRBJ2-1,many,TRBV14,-,TGTGCCAGCAGCCCTGGCGGATGGAGCTTGAATGAGCAGTTCTTC,CASSPGGWSLNEQFF
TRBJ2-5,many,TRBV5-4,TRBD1,TGTGCCAGCAAGACAAGTTCCGACAGGGGCGAGACCCAGTACTTC,CASKTSSDRGETQYF